The 15 T cell receptor beta chains below were found in one sample sequenced in a study of CD8+ T cells in alopecia areata. It was cDNA, reverse transcribed from extracted RNA, that served as the sequencing template. TCRdb keeps only in-frame clones here, not all; method: immunoSEQ multiplex PCR. Found here are over 150,000 clones, more than 60% of them singletons; the top ten hold over 1.5%. Here the sequenced sample was CD4+ T cells sorted from blood, taken at week 0. These TCRs come from a human donor with alopecia areata.

The V call is TRBV29-1, the J call TRBJ2-5; D might be TRBD1 (5 bases). Trimming pared 6 bases from V and 9 bases from J, leaving 14 bases between. CDR3 length: 11 amino acids. Per germline, CDR1 SQVTM and CDR2 ANQGSEA. The CDR3 here is CSVGAKGSQYF. The CDR3 DNA reads as TGCAGCGTAGGAGCAAAGGGGTCCCAGTACTTC.

This chain connects TRBV28 to TRBJ2-7; 7 bases are shared with TRBD1. Per the germline V gene, CDR1 is MDHEN and CDR2 is SYDVKM. V was clipped by 2 bases and J by 2 bases; unmatched bases: 9. This CDR3 comprises 16 residues. This chain's CDR3 is CASSLPAGTATYEQYF. The DNA for the CDR3 is TGTGCCAGCAGTTTACCGGCCGGGACAGCGACCTACGAGCAGTACTTC.

The chain employs TRBV7-6 and TRBJ2-2; the D gene is possibly TRBD2 (6 bases). This CDR3 has 14 amino acids. The germline CDR1 and CDR2 sequences are SGHVS and FNYEAQ. V was pared by 5 bases and J by 5 bases, with 12 bases between. DNA for the CDR3: TGTGCCAGCAGCCCCGGAGGGAGTACCGGGGAGCTGTTTTTT. Translated: CASSPGGSTGELFF.

V is TRBV11-2 and J is TRBJ1-6, with a possible D match to TRBD1 (6 bases). With 5 bases removed from V and 8 bases from J, the gap between germline ends came to 13 bases. The CDR3 has 14 residues. Germline CDR1 and CDR2: SGHAT and FQNNGV. This CDR3 is CASSPGTHDSPLHF. The CDR3 DNA is TGTGCCAGCAGCCCCGGGACACACGATTCACCCCTCCACTTT.

This clone was seen a few times. The rearrangement uses TRBV29-1 and TRBJ2-2, with D perhaps matching TRBD1 (6 bases). Germline lookup yields CDR1 SQVTM and CDR2 ANQGSEA. V dropped 4 bases and J dropped 4 bases, with 16 bases sitting between them. The CDR3 runs to 15 residues. The DNA for the CDR3 is TGCAGCGTTGGGGGGCGGCTGTCCGGCACCGGGGAGCTGTTTTTT. This codes for CSVGGRLSGTGELFF.

The chain carries TRBV7-2 and TRBJ1-2; D gene uncertain. Germline V CDR1 and CDR2: SGHTA, FQGNSA. V was shortened by 7 bases and J by 4 bases, with 10 bases between the two germline ends. This CDR3 is built from 12 residues. Here the CDR3 DNA reads TGTGCCAGCAACGCTTGGTCCTATGGCTACACCTTC. Amino acid sequence: CASNAWSYGYTF.

J is TRBJ2-7 and V is TRBV29-1; TRBD2 is a possible D gene (6 bases). Germline CDR1 and CDR2: SQVTM and ANQGSEA. The ends were cut back, 5 bases at V and 3 bases at J, with 17 bases in the middle. There are 14 residues in the CDR3. The CDR3 region is CSVQRQGGNYEQYF. The CDR3, as DNA: TGCAGCGTTCAACGTCAGGGAGGCAACTACGAGCAGTACTTC.

The chain combines TRBV7-2 with TRBJ2-1; 9 bases fit TRBD2. This CDR3 contains 14 residues. The trim removed 6 bases at V and 8 bases at J, leaving 8 bases unmatched. Looked up from germline, CDR1 is SGHTA and CDR2 is FQGNSA. The CDR3 bases are TGTGCCAGCAGTTCCGGACTAGCGAGAGATGAGCAGTTCTTC. Translated, it gives CASSSGLARDEQFF.

This clone was seen a few times. J is TRBJ1-1 and V is TRBV29-1; 9 nucleotides line up with TRBD1. The CDR3 is 14 residues long. V was pared by 2 bases and J by 2 bases, with 3 bases of the junction left unmatched. Germline V gives CDR1 SQVTM, CDR2 ANQGSEA. CDR3: CSVETGGANTEAFF. CDR3 bases: TGCAGCGTTGAAACAGGGGGCGCAAACACTGAAGCTTTCTTT.

Concerning this clone itself: Different DNA sequences within this sample yield the same CDR3. The CDR3 region has the DNA TGCGCCAGCAGCCAAGTCGCAGATACGCAGTATTTT. Amino acids: CASSQVADTQYF. J is TRBJ2-3 and V is TRBV4-3, with D unclear. From germline, CDR1 is LGHNA and CDR2 YSLEER. V was clipped by 1 base and J by 4 bases, with 3 bases between them. CDR3 length equals 12 residues.

This clone was observed a few times. The chain links TRBV19 to TRBJ2-5; unclear D gene. Germline V gives CDR1 LNHDA, CDR2 SQIVND (reference sequence). CDR3 length: 13 amino acids. Deletions cut 5 bases from V and 7 bases from J, with 14 bases between. The CDR3 sequence is CASSAGPRRTQYF. The CDR3 DNA is TGTGCCAGTAGTGCAGGTCCGCGTAGGACCCAGTACTTC. The full variable domain, with the rest looked up from reference TRBV19 and TRBJ2-5, is DGGITQSPKYLFRKEGQNVTLSCEQNLNHDAMYWYRQDPGQGLRLIYYSQIVNDFQKGDIAEGYSVSREKKESFPLTVTSAQKNPTAFYLCASSAGPRRTQYFGPGTRLLVL.

The V call is TRBV4-3, the J call TRBJ1-3; 8 nucleotides match TRBD1. The germline gives CDR1 LGHNA, CDR2 YSLEER. The CDR3 has 21 amino acids. J lost 1 base, V lost 1 base, and 18 bases had no gene match. The CDR3 here is CASSQASTRGRGLQSGNTIYF. Written as DNA, the CDR3 is TGCGCCAGCAGCCAAGCCTCGACTCGGGGCAGGGGGCTTCAATCTGGAAACACCATATATTTT.

This chain connects TRBV7-2 to TRBJ2-4; 8 nucleotides line up with TRBD1. After removal of 5 bases from V and 0 bases from J, the junction contained 6 bases not matched to a gene. This CDR3 region has 16 residues. Germline assignment: CDR1 SGHTA and CDR2 FQGNSA. The CDR3 region is CASSMTGAIAKNIQYF. The DNA of the CDR3 is TGTGCCAGCAGCATGACAGGGGCTATAGCCAAAAACATTCAGTACTTC.

This clone has at least ten counts. The rearrangement links TRBV11-2 to TRBJ2-1, with TRBD1 matching 9 bases. Looked up from germline, CDR1 is SGHAT and CDR2 is FQNNGV. The V gene end was trimmed by 7 bases and the J gene end by 8 bases; junction bases not matched to a gene: 15. The CDR3 is 16 residues long. The CDR3 DNA reads TGTGCCAGCACCACTCCAGCCCGACAGGGGGGAGATGAGCAGTTCTTC. Its protein is CASTTPARQGGDEQFF. Complete variable domain (other parts from reference TRBV11-2 and TRBJ2-1): EAGVAQSPRYKIIEKRQSVAFWCNPISGHATLYWYQQILGQGPKLLIQFQNNGVVDDSQLPKDRFSAERLKGVDSTLKIQPAKLEDSAVYLCASTTPARQGGDEQFFGPGTRLTVL.

This chain joins TRBV29-1 and TRBJ2-3; D not resolved. Germline-derived CDR1 and CDR2 are SQVTM and ANQGSEA. CDR3 length: 14 amino acids. With 7 bases removed from V and 0 bases from J, the gap between germline ends came to 14 bases. The CDR3 loop is CSAAGRLSTDTQYF. As DNA, the CDR3 is TGCAGCGCCGCAGGACGGCTAAGCACAGATACGCAGTATTTT.